These 31 T cell receptor beta chains originate from one sample sequenced in a study of identical twins. TCRdb ran MiXCR on the 5' RACE reads and lists one entry per CDR3 protein. The table shows about 250,000 distinct CDR3 sequences, with approximately 6.8% occurring only once. The data were also submitted as part of a second study, on yellow fever vaccine responses in identical twins.

Sequenced sample: CD8+ T cells sorted from blood. These receptors were taken from a woman aged 18-35 years in good health.

This clonotype was seen ten or more times. The rearrangement uses TRBV15 and TRBJ1-2; the D gene is possibly TRBD1 (5 bases). V was clipped by 0 bases and J by 2 bases, with 16 bases between them. Germline-derived CDR1 and CDR2 are LNHNV and YYDKDF (reference sequence). This CDR3 contains 17 residues. Here the CDR3 DNA reads TGTGCCACCAGCAGAGATCAATGGCAGGGAGGCAACTATGGCTACACCTTC. Residues: CATSRDQWQGGNYGYTF.

Only a few counts were recorded for this clonotype. V gene TRBV10-1 combines with J gene TRBJ2-1, with 12 bases fitting TRBD2. In germline, CDR1 is WNHNN, CDR2 SYGVQD (reference sequence). The CDR3 spans 18 residues. After removal of 6 bases from V and 0 bases from J, the junction contained 9 bases not matched to a gene. The CDR3 loop reads CASSQDGLAGSSYNEQFF. The CDR3 DNA follows: TGCGCCAGCAGCCAGGATGGACTAGCGGGAAGCTCCTACAATGAGCAGTTCTTC.

In its sample, this clonotype was seen a few times. The chain couples TRBV27 to TRBJ1-2; tentative D call: TRBD1 (5 bases). Germline loops: CDR1 MNHEY, CDR2 SMNVEV (reference sequence). The germline V and J ends were trimmed by 6 bases and 4 bases, with 21 bases remaining between them. The CDR3 contains 16 residues. DNA for the CDR3: TGTGCCAGCAGACAAGGGGACCGACGAGGAGGCTATGGCTACACCTTC. Its protein product is CASRQGDRRGGYGYTF.

The CDR3, as DNA: TGTGCCAGCAGCCTAAAGGACACTATGAGTAACACCGGGGAGCTGTTTTTT. It codes for CASSLKDTMSNTGELFF. The chain recombines TRBV5-5 with TRBJ2-2; TRBD1 might be the D (5 bases). The CDR3 spans 17 residues. Per germline, CDR1 SGHKS and CDR2 YYEKEE (reference sequence). With 4 bases removed from V and 2 bases from J, the gap between germline ends came to 18 bases. The full variable domain, its missing parts supplied by reference TRBV5-5 and TRBJ2-2, is DAGVTQSPTHLIKTRGQQVTLRCSPISGHKSVSWYQQVLGQGPQFIFQYYEKEERGRGNFPDRFSARQFPNYSSELNVNALLLGDSALYLCASSLKDTMSNTGELFFGEGSRLTVL.

The rearrangement uses TRBV6-2 or TRBV6-3 and TRBJ2-7; TRBD2 might be the D (5 bases). Germline-derived CDR1 and CDR2 are MNHEY and SVGEGT. V was trimmed by 2 bases and J by 6 bases, leaving 14 bases between them. The CDR3 has 14 amino acids. The CDR3 spells CASSYKDSYPEQYF. The DNA of the CDR3 is TGTGCCAGCAGTTACAAGGACTCCTATCCCGAGCAGTACTTC.

This clonotype came up a few times. The V gene is TRBV29-1, the J gene TRBJ2-1; 12 nucleotides line up with TRBD2. J gave up 6 bases and V 3 bases, and 6 bases lay outside the gene matches. There are 15 residues in the CDR3. The germline gives CDR1 SQVTM, CDR2 ANQGSEA. The CDR3 coding sequence is TGCAGCGTTGAGCTAGCGGGAGGGAGGGTCAATGAGCAGTTCTTC. It specifies CSVELAGGRVNEQFF.

This clonotype came up once. A read error may be the cause here, since a much bigger clone is one base away. The rearrangement joins TRBV28 to TRBJ1-1, with a weak D call TRBD1 (5 bases). This CDR3 region has 13 residues. Germline loops: CDR1 MDHEN, CDR2 SYDVKM. DNA for the CDR3: TGTGTCAGCAGTTCTCAGGGTAACACTGAAGCTTTCTTT. This encodes CVSSSQGNTEAFF.

This clonotype was counted ten times or more. The genes are TRBV29-1 and TRBJ2-5, with TRBD2 as a possible D gene (5 bases). The CDR3 extends over 14 amino acids. Germline-derived CDR1 and CDR2 are SQVTM and ANQGSEA. Trimming shortened V by 0 bases and J by 4 bases, and 12 bases separated the two germline ends. The CDR3: CSVEDEAVIETQYF. The CDR3 DNA follows: TGCAGCGTTGAAGATGAAGCGGTAATAGAGACCCAGTACTTC.

The rearrangement uses TRBV7-9 and TRBJ1-1; D remains unclear. The CDR3 is 14 amino acids. V lost 1 base to trimming and J lost 3 bases, with 9 bases between them. Germline-derived CDR1 and CDR2 are SEHNR and FQNEAQ (reference sequence). CDR3 bases: TGTGCCAGCAGCTTAGATGGTCTGTACACTGAAGCTTTCTTT. Protein product: CASSLDGLYTEAFF.

This clonotype has at least ten counts. The chain uses TRBV20-1 and TRBJ2-1; 10 nucleotides align to TRBD2. The CDR3 is 14 amino acids. V dropped 4 bases and J dropped 1; count of bases not matched to a gene: 1. Germline V lookup: CDR1 DFQATT, CDR2 SNEGSKA (reference sequence). This chain's CDR3 is CSATSGRSYNEQFF. Here the CDR3 DNA reads TGCAGTGCTACTAGCGGGAGATCCTACAATGAGCAGTTCTTC.

This clonotype has a count of ten or more. This chain uses TRBV5-6 with TRBJ2-1, with 7 bases matching TRBD2. The V and J ends lost 2 bases and 2 bases, in that order; junction bases with no gene match: 4. This CDR3 comprises 15 residues. The germline V gene has CDR1 SGHDT and CDR2 YYEEEE. In DNA, the CDR3 is TGTGCCAGCAGCTTAGATAGCGGGCCCTACAATGAGCAGTTCTTC. It encodes CASSLDSGPYNEQFF.

The rearrangement joins TRBV28 to TRBJ2-7, with 10 bases identical to TRBD2. Germline assignment: CDR1 MDHEN and CDR2 SYDVKM. V dropped 8 bases and J dropped 3; count of bases not matched to a gene: 13. The CDR3 length is 16 residues. The CDR3: CASSTYGLAVIYEQYF. CDR3 DNA sequence: TGTGCCAGCTCAACGTACGGACTAGCGGTAATCTACGAGCAGTACTTC.

The chain combines TRBV4-1 with TRBJ2-3, with 7 bases that match TRBD1. CDR1 and CDR2 (germline): MGHRA, YSYEKL. The CDR3 extends over 15 amino acids. Trimming took 0 bases from V and 2 from J; bases not matched to a gene: 2. CDR3 loop: CASSQEDRHTDTQYF. The CDR3, as DNA: TGCGCCAGCAGCCAAGAGGACAGGCACACAGATACGCAGTATTTT.

This clonotype appeared many times. The V call is TRBV5-1, the J call TRBJ2-2; unclear D gene. CDR3 length: 14 residues. V was pared by 6 bases and J by 4 bases, with 13 bases between. Per germline, CDR1 SGHRS and CDR2 YFSETQ. In DNA form, the CDR3 reads TGCGCCAGCATCGACACCAGGAGCACCGGGGAGCTGTTTTTT. Its translation is CASIDTRSTGELFF.

The rearrangement links TRBV6-5 to TRBJ2-3; D unclear. The CDR3 is 14 amino acids. V was cut by 0 bases and J by 6 bases, with 10 bases left in between. Germline loops: CDR1 MNHEY, CDR2 SVGAGI. In DNA, the CDR3 is TGTGCCAGCAGTTACTCGAACTACGACGATACGCAGTATTTT. Encoded protein: CASSYSNYDDTQYF.

This clonotype was seen repeatedly, ten times or more. The J gene is TRBJ2-7, the V gene TRBV5-1; D is unclear. Germline CDR1 reads SGHRS; CDR2 reads YFSETQ. CDR3 length: 14 residues. The ends were cut back, 0 bases at V and 3 bases at J, with 10 bases in the middle. The CDR3 region has the DNA TGCGCCAGCAGCTTGGGCCTTTACAGCTACGAGCAGTACTTC. Translating gives CASSLGLYSYEQYF.

The table lists this clonotype with a few counts. The chain recombines TRBV7-2 with TRBJ2-5; D unresolved. V was shortened by 1 base and J by 1 base, with 10 bases between the two germline ends. The CDR3 loop spans 15 amino acids. In germline, CDR1 is SGHTA, CDR2 FQGNSA. CDR3 amino acids: CASSLGTNLQETQYF. As DNA, the CDR3 is TGTGCCAGCAGCTTAGGGACCAACCTCCAAGAGACCCAGTACTTC.

This clonotype came up many times. V usage is TRBV24-1 and J usage is TRBJ2-1; no firm D call. Per the germline V gene, CDR1 is KGHDR and CDR2 is SFDVKD. This CDR3 is built from 11 residues. V lost 8 bases and J lost 5, with 6 bases in between. This CDR3 reads CATMEHNEQFF. CDR3 in DNA: TGTGCCACCATGGAGCACAATGAGCAGTTCTTC.

At least ten counts were recorded for this clonotype. The chain has TRBV10-3 and TRBJ1-5, with TRBD1 identical over 9 bases. This CDR3 contains 13 residues. V was pared by 10 bases and J by 9 bases, with 10 bases of the junction left unmatched. The germline V gene has CDR1 ENHRY and CDR2 SYGVKD. Written as DNA, the CDR3 is TGTGCCACCCGGGACAGGGACGGTCGGCCCCAGCATTTT. This codes for CATRDRDGRPQHF.

This clonotype was seen more than once but under ten times. The rearrangement links TRBV15 to TRBJ2-5, with D unresolved. V was cut by 0 bases and J by 4 bases, with 6 bases left in between. Germline CDR1 and CDR2: LNHNV and YYDKDF (reference sequence). There are 13 residues in the CDR3. The CDR3: CATSRDLLETQYF. The DNA for the CDR3 is TGTGCCACCAGCAGAGATCTCCTAGAGACCCAGTACTTC.

The rearrangement uses TRBV7-2 and TRBJ2-2, with D perhaps matching TRBD2 (5 bases). V was cut by 7 bases and J by 4 bases, with 16 bases left in between. The CDR3 loop spans 15 amino acids. Per germline, CDR1 SGHTA and CDR2 FQGNSA. CDR3 bases: TGTGCCAGCATCCGAGACCTAGCCCCCACCGGGGAGCTGTTTTTT. Protein: CASIRDLAPTGELFF.

V is TRBV5-1 and J is TRBJ1-1; TRBD1 aligns across 7 bases. Per germline, CDR1 SGHRS and CDR2 YFSETQ. The CDR3 contains 15 residues. V lost 4 bases, J lost 4 bases, and 10 bases stayed unmatched. The CDR3, as DNA: TGCGCCAGCAGCGGTGACGACAGGGCGGGCACTGAAGCTTTCTTT. It translates to CASSGDDRAGTEAFF.

This clonotype was seen many times. The J gene is TRBJ1-1, the V gene TRBV9; no reliable D call. Trimming cost V 4 bases and J 2 bases, with 9 bases left between them. The CDR3 loop spans 13 amino acids. Germline V CDR1 and CDR2: SGDLS, YYNGEE. CDR3 in amino acids: CASSPQYNTEAFF. The DNA for the CDR3 is TGTGCCAGCAGCCCACAGTATAACACTGAAGCTTTCTTT.

The sample holds many counts of this clonotype. This chain links TRBV5-1 with TRBJ2-7, with 12 bases that match TRBD2. V lost 4 bases and J lost 0; bases outside the gene matches: 5. This CDR3 has 16 amino acids. Germline V gene lookup returns CDR1 SGHRS and CDR2 YFSETQ. The CDR3 reads CASSLWTSGDSYEQYF. The CDR3 DNA reads as TGCGCCAGCAGCCTATGGACTAGCGGGGACTCCTACGAGCAGTACTTC.

The rearrangement links TRBV2 to TRBJ2-5; tentatively, D is TRBD1 or TRBD2 (6 bases each). Germline loops: CDR1 SNHLY, CDR2 FYNNEI. V lost 1 base, J lost 0 bases, and 12 bases lay in between. This CDR3 spans 16 amino acids. The CDR3 sequence: CASSEGVGGYQETQYF. The CDR3 nucleotides are TGTGCCAGCAGTGAAGGGGTAGGGGGGTACCAAGAGACCCAGTACTTC.

The V gene is TRBV10-2, the J gene TRBJ2-3; D possibly matches TRBD1 or TRBD2 (5 bases each). V lost 8 bases and J 0 bases, leaving 15 bases between the germline ends. The germline V gene has CDR1 WSHSY and CDR2 SAAADI. This CDR3 is built from 15 residues. The CDR3 here is CASLPGAGSTDTQYF. CDR3 in DNA: TGCGCCAGCCTCCCCGGGGCGGGTAGCACAGATACGCAGTATTTT.

This clonotype has a count of ten or more. V is TRBV5-1 and J is TRBJ2-1; TRBD1 is a possible D gene (5 bases). Germline CDR1 SGHRS, CDR2 YFSETQ. This CDR3 region has 16 residues. V was shortened by 4 bases and J by 0 bases, with 14 bases between the two germline ends. Written as DNA, the CDR3 is TGCGCCAGCAGCCACTGGGGCCGGAGCTCCTACAATGAGCAGTTCTTC. This sequence encodes CASSHWGRSSYNEQFF.

The genes are TRBV4-1 and TRBJ1-5, with D uncertain. The CDR3 runs 13 residues. The V gene's germline CDR1 is MGHRA and CDR2 YSYEKL. V was cut by 0 bases and J by 7 bases, with 7 bases left in between. The DNA for the CDR3 is TGCGCCAGCAGCCAAGATGTGGGGCAGCCCCAGCATTTT. Translating gives CASSQDVGQPQHF.

This clonotype was seen many times. This chain uses TRBV7-9 with TRBJ2-1; TRBD2 might be the D (6 bases). Germline values: CDR1 SEHNR, CDR2 FQNEAQ (reference sequence). There are 14 residues in the CDR3. Trimming removed 5 bases at V and 6 bases at J, with 14 bases between. CDR3: CASSPSGGLNEQFF. CDR3 DNA sequence: TGTGCCAGCAGCCCCTCCGGGGGTCTCAATGAGCAGTTCTTC. Looking up the rest from reference TRBV7-9 and TRBJ2-1 gives the full variable domain: DTGVSQNPRHKITKRGQNVTFRCDPISEHNRLYWYRQTLGQGPEFLTYFQNEAQLEKSRLLSDRFSAERPKGSFSTLEIQRTEQGDSAMYLCASSPSGGLNEQFFGPGTRLTVL.

V is TRBV7-9 and J is TRBJ2-3, with 13 positions matching TRBD2. V shed 5 bases and J 5 bases; nucleotides not matched to a gene: 4. Germline V gives CDR1 SEHNR, CDR2 FQNEAQ (reference sequence). The CDR3 has 15 amino acids. CDR3 in amino acids: CASSRTSGSIDTQYF. CDR3 nucleotides: TGTGCCAGCAGCCGGACTAGCGGGAGTATAGATACGCAGTATTTT.

This clonotype has a handful of counts. The chain employs TRBV29-1 and TRBJ2-3; 8 bases fit TRBD2. The germline gives CDR1 SQVTM, CDR2 ANQGSEA. V lost 6 bases, J lost 4 bases, and 9 bases stayed unmatched. This CDR3 spans 14 amino acids. The CDR3 DNA follows: TGCAGCGTCGCCAGCGGGAGCGAGGCAGATACGCAGTATTTT. This translates into CSVASGSEADTQYF.